This T cell receptor (beta chain) was documented in a study of early T cells in non-severe SARS-CoV-2 infection. V dropped 5 bases and J dropped 4; count of bases not matched to a gene: 4. Germline V CDR1 and CDR2: SGHTA, FQGTGA. The CDR3 length is 14 residues. This clonotype was seen only a few times. TCRdb reanalysed the 5' RACE reads using MiXCR and keeps one entry per CDR3 protein. The sample lists over 30,000 distinct CDR3 sequences, about 4.7% occurring once. The specimen sequenced was whole blood. This clonotype originated in an adult who was a healthcare worker with PCR-confirmed SARS-CoV-2 infection or an uninfected control (not recorded which). This chain uses TRBV7-3 with TRBJ2-2; 7 nucleotides align to TRBD2. CDR3: CASSPGGSTGELFF. The CDR3 DNA is TGTGCCAGCAGCCCGGGGGGAAGCACCGGGGAGCTGTTTTTT. The complete variable domain, with remaining parts taken from reference TRBV7-3 and TRBJ2-2, reads GAGVSQTPSNKVTEKGKYVELRCDPISGHTALYWYRQSLGQGPEFLIYFQGTGAADDSGLPNDRFFAVRPEGSVSTLKIQRTERGDSAVYLCASSPGGSTGELFFGEGSRLTVL.